This T cell receptor beta chain came from a study of blood T cells in healthy people across ages. On the study more broadly: Researchers report that template switching captured about one barcoded beta molecule per two T cells. Study conclusions and caveats: There were more naive CD4+ cells and higher diversity in long-lived donors than in aged donors.

The use of a sample-barcoded 5' primer and a J-beta primer mix characterized a second PCR of roughly 7 to 12 cycles. The template-switch adaptor, which had 12 random nucleotides, put a tag on each cDNA molecule. TCRdb reprocessed the 5' RACE reads via MiXCR and lists one record per CDR3 protein. In the table there are over a million distinct CDR3 sequences, roughly 60% of which are singletons. No fewer than 6.5 million PBMCs went into each sample. Concerning this clonotype itself: Its specificity is not known. One junction end disagrees with the germline gene, perhaps due to a read error.

This CDR3 has 12 amino acids. Germline V gene sequence: CDR1 SGHVS, CDR2 FQNEAQ. This clonotype was sampled from a man between 18 and 29 years old in good health. Sequenced input: blood. The V call is TRBV7-8, the J call TRBJ2-5, with TRBD1 identical over 7 bases. The CDR3 region is CASIQGEEIQYF. The CDR3 DNA sequence: TGTGCCAGCATCCAGGGGGAAGAGATCCAGTACTTC.